The 4 T cell receptor beta chains listed next were all sequenced from one sample in a study of regulatory T cells in long-lasting Graves disease. TCR beta libraries were built with iRepertoire HTBI primers and Arm-PCR of CDR3 regions. TCRdb passed the multiplex PCR reads through MiXCR, listing each CDR3 protein once. The data contain 400,000 to 500,000 distinct CDR3 sequences, 14% of them singletons. Time point meaning: newly diagnosed GD, antithyroid drugs for less than 3 months. There was RNA extracted from PBMCs, and the TCR library was made from it. The data were also submitted as part of a second study, on T cells in Graves' hyperthyroidism and ophthalmopathy.

The sample consisted of peripheral blood mononuclear cells (PBMCs), taken at new diagnosis, from a patient treated with antithyroid drugs. The receptor source for this set is a woman between 45 and 60 years old with Graves disease.

This clonotype was recorded at least ten times. The chain uses TRBV12-3 or TRBV12-4 and TRBJ1-5; possibly TRBD1 for D (5 bases). Trimming stripped 4 bases from V and 0 bases from J, with 10 bases between. CDR3 size: 15 residues. In nucleotides, the CDR3 is TGTGCCAGCAGTTCGTGGACACATAGCAATCAGCCCCAGCATTTT. It specifies CASSSWTHSNQPQHF.

The chain employs TRBV6-2 or TRBV6-3 and TRBJ2-2; 7 bases fit TRBD1. The trim removed 6 bases at V and 2 bases at J, leaving 6 bases unmatched. CDR1 is MNHEY, CDR2 SVGEGT, per germline. The CDR3 has 15 residues. CDR3 loop: CASSEGAPNTGELFF. CDR3 coding DNA: TGTGCCAGCAGCGAGGGGGCGCCCAACACCGGGGAGCTGTTTTTT.

This clonotype was counted ten times or more. The CDR3 DNA reads as TGTGCCAGCAGTTTATTGTCGACAGGGTGGAATGAAAAACTGTTTTTT. Amino acid sequence: CASSLLSTGWNEKLFF. The V call is TRBV28, the J call TRBJ1-4; 7 bases match TRBD1. V shed 1 base and J 5 bases; nucleotides not matched to a gene: 7. Germline CDR1 is MDHEN and CDR2 is SYDVKM. The CDR3 totals 16 residues.

The table lists this clonotype with many counts. The V gene is TRBV2, the J gene TRBJ1-2; 8 positions match TRBD1. The CDR3 has 16 amino acids. From germline, CDR1 is SNHLY and CDR2 FYNNEI. With V trimmed by 0 bases and J by 6 bases, 9 bases remained unmatched. This chain's CDR3 is CASSEAATGTGHGYTF. CDR3 nucleotides: TGTGCCAGCAGTGAAGCTGCTACCGGGACAGGCCATGGCTACACCTTC.